Included here is one T cell receptor (beta chain) sequence, with context. The trim removed 4 bases at V and 5 bases at J, leaving 4 bases unmatched. The length of the CDR3 is 13 residues. In germline, CDR1 is MNHEY, CDR2 SVGAGI. Per the original methods: Reference gene primer amplification gave estimated nucleated cell counts. Libraries were prepared by immunoSEQ multiplex PCR; TCRdb keeps only in-frame clonotypes and omits some of them. That table furnishes V, J and clone size, whereas the DNA furnished D and trimming. This table holds about 500,000 clones, about 85% found once. This record comes from a study of blood T cell repertoires in COVID-19. On the study more broadly: Sites in the United States, Italy and Spain provided acute and convalescent COVID-19 samples.

Participants' reported clinical history set cohort assignment. All recovered Cohort 3 donors got two negative PCRs, got clearance, or saw symptom resolution. Sequencing input: PBMCs or T cells enriched from blood (not recorded which). The chain joins TRBV6-5 to TRBJ1-2, with 7 bases that match TRBD1. The sequence was obtained from a young woman who had recovered from COVID-19. CDR3 amino acids: CASSSGQWYGYTF. The CDR3 DNA follows: TGTGCCAGCAGTTCGGGACAGTGGTATGGCTACACCTTC.